The 30 T cell receptor beta chains below were found in one sample sequenced in a study of regulatory T cells in long-lasting Graves disease. Construction of the TCR beta libraries employed iRepertoire HTBI primers in conjunction with Arm-PCR of CDR3 regions. TCRdb recomputed calls from the multiplex PCR reads with MiXCR, one row per CDR3 protein. This sample carries around 360,000 distinct CDR3 sequences, around 16% of them seen once, and the ten largest clones take 20% to 25%. Time point defined: newly diagnosed GD, antithyroid drugs for less than 3 months. From PBMCs, RNA was extracted and then used to make the TCR library. In addition, the sample was reused for a study of T cells in Graves' hyperthyroidism and ophthalmopathy.

The source was peripheral blood mononuclear cells (PBMCs), collected at new diagnosis, from a patient treated with antithyroid drugs. All receptors come from a young woman with Graves disease.

This clonotype showed up many times. The chain uses TRBV20-1 and TRBJ1-5, with TRBD1 matching over 9 bases. From germline, CDR1 is DFQATT and CDR2 SNEGSKA (reference sequence). V lost 4 bases and J lost 5; bases outside the gene matches: 3. This CDR3 contains 13 residues. CDR3: CSAIWTGDQPQHF. Here the CDR3 DNA reads TGCAGTGCTATCTGGACAGGGGATCAGCCCCAGCATTTT.

This clonotype was detected ten times or more. J is TRBJ1-1 and V is TRBV3-1; D is possibly TRBD1 (5 bases). Germline assignment: CDR1 LGHDT and CDR2 YNNKEL (reference sequence). The CDR3 is made up of 15 amino acids. Trimming removed 1 base at V and 0 bases at J, with 9 bases between. CDR3 region: CASSQGGTVNTEAFF. DNA for the CDR3: TGTGCCAGCAGCCAAGGGGGGACGGTGAACACTGAAGCTTTCTTT.

Many counts were recorded for this clonotype. The chain has TRBV6-1 and TRBJ1-5, with unresolved D. The CDR3 loop spans 15 amino acids. V gave up 3 bases and J gave up 0 bases, with 9 bases separating them. CDR1 is MNHNS and CDR2 is SASEGT in the germline V gene. The CDR3 bases are TGTGCCAGCAGTGAGATGACCGATAGCAATCAGCCCCAGCATTTT. This sequence encodes CASSEMTDSNQPQHF.

This clonotype has a count of ten or more. The V and J genes are TRBV7-9 and TRBJ1-1; 8 bases line up with TRBD1. The J segment lost 8 bases and the V segment lost 5 bases, leaving 7 bases of the junction unmatched. CDR3 size: 13 residues. Looked up from germline, CDR1 is SEHNR and CDR2 is FQNEAQ (reference sequence). The CDR3 nucleotides read TGTGCCAGCAGCCCCGGGCGGGACAGGGAAGCTTTCTTT. It translates to CASSPGRDREAFF.

The sample holds a few counts of this clonotype. The CDR3 DNA follows: TGTGCCAGCAGCCAACCCGGGACTAGCGGTGTCCACGAGCAGTACTTC. This codes for CASSQPGTSGVHEQYF. The chain links TRBV4-2 to TRBJ2-7; 11 bases agree with TRBD2. The CDR3 runs to 16 residues. Trimming removed 2 bases from V and 5 bases from J; junction bases left unmatched: 8. Germline V gives CDR1 LGHNA, CDR2 YNFKEQ.

This clonotype was counted between two and nine times. In DNA form, the CDR3 reads TGCAGCGGTGGACAGGGGGAGAATCAGCCCCAGCATTTT. Protein: CSGGQGENQPQHF. J is TRBJ1-5 and V is TRBV29-1, with TRBD1 matching 10 bases. The CDR3 covers 13 residues. With V trimmed by 7 bases and J by 4 bases, 4 bases remained unmatched. CDR1 and CDR2 (germline): SQVTM, ANQGSEA.

Many counts were recorded for this clonotype. CDR3 in amino acids: CASSRFGGQGATQYF. CDR3 DNA sequence: TGTGCCAGCAGCCGCTTCGGGGGACAGGGGGCTACGCAGTACTTC. The gene calls are TRBV28 and TRBJ2-7; TRBD1 matches at 12 bases. The germline V gene has CDR1 MDHEN and CDR2 SYDVKM. V lost 6 bases to trimming and J lost 9 bases; unmatched junction nucleotides: 12. The CDR3 runs 15 residues.

This clonotype was recorded a few times. V and J are TRBV10-3 and TRBJ2-7; a weak D match, TRBD1 (6 bases). Trimming left V 3 bases short and J 7 bases short, with 13 bases between. Germline loops: CDR1 ENHRY, CDR2 SYGVKD. This CDR3 spans 13 amino acids. The CDR3 reads CAISEQGPWEQYF. The CDR3 nucleotides read TGTGCCATCAGTGAACAGGGCCCCTGGGAGCAGTACTTC.

This clonotype was seen at least ten times. This sequence joins TRBV28 and TRBJ2-7; tentatively, D is TRBD1 (6 bases). V was trimmed by 5 bases and J by 3 bases, leaving 14 bases between them. The CDR3 extends over 14 amino acids. Germline values: CDR1 MDHEN, CDR2 SYDVKM. The CDR3 sequence: CASSPPPGDYEQYF. DNA of the CDR3: TGTGCCAGCAGTCCCCCCCCAGGGGACTACGAGCAGTACTTC.

This clonotype occurred many times. The genes are TRBV10-3 and TRBJ1-2, with TRBD1 matching 10 bases. Germline values: CDR1 ENHRY, CDR2 SYGVKD. The CDR3 runs 15 residues. Unmatched junction bases numbered 10, after V lost 4 bases and J lost 8 bases. CDR3 sequence: CAISGPGQGLMGYTF. CDR3 nucleotide sequence: TGTGCCATCAGTGGCCCGGGACAGGGGTTAATGGGCTACACCTTC.

In the case of this clonotype: It may be a read error: a sequence one base away is much more abundant. The genes are TRBV5-1 and TRBJ2-1; TRBD2 agrees at 9 bases. Germline CDR1 reads SGHRS; CDR2 reads YFSETQ. The length of the CDR3 is 15 residues. The CDR3 bases are TGCGCCAGCAACTTGTATCTAGCGGGGCACAATGAGCAGTTCTTC. This encodes CASNLYLAGHNEQFF.

This clonotype was seen ten or more times. This sequence joins TRBV20-1 and TRBJ1-1; no clear D gene. Germline V gives CDR1 DFQATT, CDR2 SNEGSKA (reference sequence). The ends were cut back, 6 bases at V and 10 bases at J, with 15 bases in the middle. The CDR3 extends over 11 amino acids. Here the CDR3 reads CSARREGGAFF. Here the CDR3 DNA reads TGCAGTGCCCGCCGGGAAGGAGGAGCTTTCTTT.

A remark on this clonotype: A much larger clone differs by one base, so this may be a read error. This chain connects TRBV4-1 to TRBJ1-1; 7 bases are a match to TRBD1. The germline V gene has CDR1 MGHRA and CDR2 YSYEKL. The CDR3 has 16 residues. The V gene end was trimmed by 4 bases and the J gene end by 4 bases; junction bases not matched to a gene: 12. The CDR3, as DNA: TGCGCCAGCAGCCGAGAAAGGAGGGGGCGAGGCACTGAAGCTTTCTTT. This sequence encodes CASSRERRGRGTEAFF.

This clonotype was picked up many times. This chain links TRBV2 with TRBJ2-7; 9 nucleotides match TRBD1. The CDR3 extends over 15 amino acids. Germline-derived CDR1 and CDR2 are SNHLY and FYNNEI. The J segment lost 4 bases and the V segment lost 5 bases, leaving 9 bases of the junction unmatched. The CDR3 loop reads CASSPGTGNVYEQYF. The CDR3 region has the DNA TGTGCCAGCAGTCCCGGGACAGGGAACGTATACGAGCAGTACTTC.

This clonotype was recorded many times. The J gene is TRBJ2-7, the V gene TRBV5-6, with no clear D. CDR1 is SGHDT and CDR2 is YYEEEE in the germline V gene. The germline V and J ends were trimmed by 2 bases and 1 base, with 19 bases remaining between them. CDR3 size: 17 residues. This CDR3 reads CASSFVWREITSYEQYF. In DNA form, the CDR3 reads TGTGCCAGCAGCTTCGTTTGGAGAGAGATCACTTCCTACGAGCAGTACTTC.

This chain joins TRBV6-2 or TRBV6-3 and TRBJ2-2; D gene ambiguous. V lost 2 bases and J lost 4, with 8 bases in between. This CDR3 is built from 14 residues. Germline V gene lookup returns CDR1 MNHEY and CDR2 SVGEGT. The CDR3 nucleotides read TGTGCCAGCAGTTACGGGATGATCACCGGGGAGCTGTTTTTT. This gives the protein CASSYGMITGELFF.

The V and J genes are TRBV4-2 and TRBJ2-7; 14 bases line up with TRBD2. Trimming cost V 1 base and J 4 bases; bases outside gene matches: 6. In germline, CDR1 is LGHNA, CDR2 YNFKEQ. This CDR3 spans 17 amino acids. CDR3 amino acids: CASSQVAGTSGSYEQYF. The CDR3 DNA is TGTGCCAGCAGCCAAGTAGCGGGGACTAGCGGGAGTTACGAGCAGTACTTC.

This clonotype was observed many times. This sequence joins TRBV20-1 and TRBJ2-3, with 7 bases fitting TRBD2. Germline V gene data show CDR1 as DFQATT and CDR2 as SNEGSKA (reference sequence). The CDR3 loop spans 13 amino acids. The ends lost 6 bases at V and 3 bases at J; junction bases unmatched: 6. The CDR3 loop reads CSAAAAGTDTQYF. The CDR3 DNA sequence: TGCAGTGCCGCGGCAGCGGGGACAGATACGCAGTATTTT.

Ten or more counts support this clonotype. The V call is TRBV2, the J call TRBJ1-2, with D unclear. The germline gives CDR1 SNHLY, CDR2 FYNNEI. V was clipped by 4 bases and J by 4 bases, with 10 bases between them. CDR3 length equals 13 residues. CDR3 region: CASSGESAYGYTF. The CDR3 DNA is TGTGCCAGCAGTGGGGAAAGTGCCTATGGCTACACCTTC. The whole variable domain, filled in from reference TRBV2 and TRBJ1-2, reads EPEVTQTPSHQVTQMGQEVILRCVPISNHLYFYWYRQILGQKVEFLVSFYNNEISEKSEIFDDQFSVERPDGSNFTLKIRSTKLEDSAMYFCASSGESAYGYTFGSGTRLTVV.

This clonotype was seen only a few times. The chain uses TRBV10-3 and TRBJ1-2; D is uncertain. The CDR3 is 18 amino acids. V lost 1 base to trimming and J lost 1 base, with 19 bases between them. From germline, CDR1 is ENHRY and CDR2 SYGVKD. The CDR3 DNA follows: TGTGCCATCAGTGAGTGGGTCGGACGTACTACACTTAACTATGGCTACACCTTC. It specifies CAISEWVGRTTLNYGYTF.

Ten or more counts support this clonotype. A read error may account for a junction end that differs from germline. In nucleotides, the CDR3 is TGTGCCAGCAGCTCCAGGGACGGCGCCACAGATACGCAGTATTTT. This encodes CASSSRDGATDTQYF. The rearrangement joins TRBV5-1 to TRBJ2-3; D tentatively fits TRBD1 or TRBD2 (5 bases each). This CDR3 is built from 15 residues. The V gene's germline CDR1 is SGHRS and CDR2 YFSETQ.

This clonotype was counted many times. The chain uses TRBV2 and TRBJ1-4, with D perhaps matching TRBD1 (6 bases). V lost 6 bases and J 7 bases, leaving 15 bases between the germline ends. The germline gives CDR1 SNHLY, CDR2 FYNNEI. The CDR3 is 14 amino acids. The CDR3 nucleotides are TGTGCCAGCAGCGCTGAGGGGGGTACTGAAAAACTGTTTTTT. This codes for CASSAEGGTEKLFF.

The chain joins TRBV11-2 to TRBJ2-2; TRBD2 matches 10 bases. This CDR3 spans 17 amino acids. Germline CDR1 is SGHAT and CDR2 is FQNNGV. The V gene end was trimmed by 5 bases and the J gene end by 0 bases; junction bases not matched to a gene: 6. CDR3 DNA sequence: TGTGCCAGCAGCGGACGGACTAGCGGTTCGAACACCGGGGAGCTGTTTTTT. Protein sequence: CASSGRTSGSNTGELFF.

This clonotype has ten or more counts. The V gene is TRBV2, the J gene TRBJ1-2, with TRBD1 as a possible D gene (5 bases). The CDR3 is made up of 15 amino acids. Germline V gene lookup returns CDR1 SNHLY and CDR2 FYNNEI. Trimming shortened V by 8 bases and J by 3 bases, and 19 bases separated the two germline ends. The CDR3 loop is CASLIKTGAYYGYTF. CDR3 DNA sequence: TGTGCCAGCTTAATCAAGACCGGGGCCTACTATGGCTACACCTTC.

This clonotype was counted ten times or more. The genes are TRBV2 and TRBJ2-2; 7 nucleotides match TRBD2. J lost 5 bases, V lost 11 bases, and 5 bases had no gene match. Germline V gene sequence: CDR1 SNHLY, CDR2 FYNNEI. This CDR3 region has 12 residues. CDR3 bases: TGTGCCTCCCGGCGGGGGACCGGGGAGCTGTTTTTT. As protein: CASRRGTGELFF. Together with reference TRBV2 and TRBJ2-2, the CDR3 gives the full variable domain: EPEVTQTPSHQVTQMGQEVILRCVPISNHLYFYWYRQILGQKVEFLVSFYNNEISEKSEIFDDQFSVERPDGSNFTLKIRSTKLEDSAMYFCASRRGTGELFFGEGSRLTVL.

This clonotype was seen once. The CDR3 loop reads CASIRGQGLDIQYF. CDR3 sequence (DNA): TGTGCCAGCATTCGGGGACAGGGGTTAGACATTCAGTACTTC. The chain combines TRBV6-2 or TRBV6-3 with TRBJ2-4; 10 positions match TRBD1. The J segment lost 8 bases and the V segment lost 7 bases, leaving 8 bases of the junction unmatched. Germline CDR1 MNHEY, CDR2 SVGEGT. The CDR3 is 14 residues long.

This clonotype occurred a few times. The rearrangement links TRBV9 to TRBJ1-1; tentative D call: TRBD1 (6 bases). V was clipped by 1 base and J by 5 bases, with 9 bases between them. Germline V CDR1 and CDR2: SGDLS, YYNGEE. The CDR3 covers 13 residues. The CDR3 loop reads CASSVQGRTEAFF. The CDR3 nucleotides read TGTGCCAGCAGCGTACAGGGGAGGACTGAAGCTTTCTTT.

This chain joins TRBV9 and TRBJ2-1; TRBD2 aligns across 15 bases. Germline CDR1 SGDLS, CDR2 YYNGEE. This CDR3 comprises 17 residues. The ends lost 4 bases at V and 2 bases at J; junction bases unmatched: 4. The CDR3 DNA is TGTGCCAGCAGCAGGACTAGCGGGAGGGTCACCTACAATGAGCAGTTCTTC. This codes for CASSRTSGRVTYNEQFF. The variable domain in full, with the rest retrieved from reference TRBV9 and TRBJ2-1, is DSGVTQTPKHLITATGQRVTLRCSPRSGDLSVYWYQQSLDQGLQFLIQYYNGEERAKGNILERFSAQQFPDLHSELNLSSLELGDSALYFCASSRTSGRVTYNEQFFGPGTRLTVL.

This clonotype was seen at least ten times. The chain joins TRBV3-1 to TRBJ2-3; possibly TRBD1 for D (5 bases). The length of the CDR3 is 13 residues. In germline, CDR1 is LGHDT, CDR2 YNNKEL (reference sequence). V dropped 3 bases and J dropped 3 bases, with 7 bases sitting between them. The CDR3 protein is CASSQTVTDTQYF. CDR3 bases: TGTGCCAGCAGCCAGACAGTGACAGATACGCAGTATTTT.

In the case of this clonotype: Just one base apart from a much larger clone, this may be a read error. The V call is TRBV12-3 or TRBV12-4, the J call TRBJ2-2; D unclear. This CDR3 has 13 residues. V was cut by 5 bases and J by 7 bases, with 11 bases left in between. CDR3 amino acids: CASSRPWSGELFF. In DNA form, the CDR3 reads TGTGCCAGCAGTCGTCCATGGAGCGGGGAGCTGTTTTTT.